This record covers a single TCR beta chain. What it recognizes is unknown. The protocol was immunoSEQ multiplex PCR, while the TCRdb copy is restricted to in-frame clones and leaves out a portion. The sample has 1.5 million to 1.9 million clones, approximately 98% seen once; the top ten hold approximately 0.45%. The sample is drawn from a study of shared clonotypes between healthy human individuals. Background on the study: Per donor, three plates held CD4 naive cells, three held CD4 memory, two held CD8 naive and one held CD8 memory.

This CDR3 comprises 15 residues. The germline V gene encodes CDR1 SEHNR and CDR2 FQNEAQ (reference sequence). Trimming removed 1 base at V and 7 bases at J, with 14 bases between. Study-wide results and limits: Clonotype sharing levels among donors were expected to vary with sequencing depth.

The J gene is TRBJ2-1, the V gene TRBV7-9, with a tentative D call TRBD1 (6 bases). The sequenced sample consisted of naive CD4+ T cells sorted from blood. As for subset: CD45RA+ positively selected. This receptor was identified in a man aged 25 to 40 in good health. The CDR3 sequence is CASSLVGGRRNEQFF. The CDR3, as DNA: TGTGCCAGCAGCTTAGTAGGGGGTCGGAGGAATGAGCAGTTCTTC. The variable domain in full, completed from reference TRBV7-9 and TRBJ2-1, reads DTGVSQNPRHKITKRGQNVTFRCDPISEHNRLYWYRQTLGQGPEFLTYFQNEAQLEKSRLLSDRFSAERPKGSFSTLEIQRTEQGDSAMYLCASSLVGGRRNEQFFGPGTRLTVL.